This TCR beta chain was observed in a study of T-cell memory formation after mild COVID-19. Study-wide background: TCR clusters were mostly donor specific.

Per the germline V gene, CDR1 is KGHDR and CDR2 is SFDVKD. The CDR3 is 17 residues long. Trimming took 4 bases from V and 0 from J, leaving 16 bases between them. TCRdb passed the 5' RACE reads through MiXCR, listing each CDR3 protein once. The sample consists of hundreds of thousands of distinct CDR3 sequences, approximately 20% of them appearing once. V gene TRBV24-1 combines with J gene TRBJ2-3; D gene uncertain. Sequencing was performed on PBMCs or a T cell subset sorted from them (not recorded which). The clonotype originates from an adult woman who had mild COVID-19 (a few samples of this study predate the infection). Cell type and time point are not known. As DNA, the CDR3 is TGTGCCACCAGTGAGCCTCGAGAGCTGACTAGCACAGATACGCAGTATTTT. Protein sequence: CATSEPRELTSTDTQYF.